Below are 23 T cell receptor beta chains sequenced from a single sample in a study of naive and memory T cell subsets. Two oligonucleotides, mixed equimolar, formed the beta constant-region primer covering TRBC1 and TRBC2. Ligated cDNA was amplified by four rounds of PCR with nested alpha and beta constant-region primers and SP2. MiXCR, applied by TCRdb to the UMI-ligation and nested PCR reads, yields one record per CDR3 protein. The sample contains 15,000 or so distinct CDR3 sequences, 8.5% to 9.5% of which appear only once. Specimen: central memory CD8+ T cells from blood. The receptors were gathered from a human donor in good health.

Many counts were recorded for this clonotype. The chain has TRBV4-2 and TRBJ2-3, with a weak D call TRBD2 (7 bases). The CDR3 length is 11 residues. Germline-derived CDR1 and CDR2 are LGHNA and YNFKEQ. Between the trimmed V and J ends, which lost 6 bases and 12 bases, there was a span of 13 bases. CDR3 in DNA: TGTGCCAGCAGTCTTGGGGGGGCTCAGTATTTT. This codes for CASSLGGAQYF.

This clonotype was detected ten times or more. CDR3 region: CASMSVGGEQYF. CDR3 bases: TGTGCCAGCATGAGTGTGGGGGGCGAGCAGTACTTC. The chain has TRBV6-2 or TRBV6-3 and TRBJ2-7; D might be TRBD2 (6 bases). This CDR3 has 12 residues. Germline V CDR1 and CDR2: MNHEY, SVGEGT. Trimming stripped 7 bases from V and 6 bases from J, with 13 bases between.

The J gene is TRBJ1-2, the V gene TRBV29-1; tentatively, D is TRBD1 (5 bases). V shed 4 bases and J shed 1 base, with 13 bases lying between them. Germline V lookup: CDR1 SQVTM, CDR2 ANQGSEA. The CDR3 is 14 residues long. DNA of the CDR3: TGCAGCGTTGGGGGGGTAACACTTAACTATGGCTACACCTTC. Translating gives CSVGGVTLNYGYTF.

J is TRBJ2-7 and V is TRBV11-3; D gene unclear. The germline V and J ends were trimmed by 0 bases and 5 bases, with 11 bases remaining between them. CDR3 size: 14 residues. CDR1 and CDR2 (germline): SGHNT, YENEEA. CDR3 sequence reads: CASSLDLTCNEQYF. The CDR3 DNA reads as TGTGCCAGCAGCTTAGATCTAACCTGCAACGAGCAGTACTTC.

J is TRBJ1-1 and V is TRBV9; D is possibly TRBD1 (5 bases). Germline V gene data show CDR1 as SGDLS and CDR2 as YYNGEE. Trimming pared 6 bases from V and 0 bases from J, leaving 12 bases between. There are 14 residues in the CDR3. CDR3 residues: CASNTGPMNTEAFF. The CDR3 region has the DNA TGTGCCAGCAACACAGGTCCAATGAACACTGAAGCTTTCTTT.

This clonotype was recorded many times. As DNA, the CDR3 is TGTGCCAGCTTGCCTCGGACAGGGGTGGAAAACACAGATACGCAGTATTTT. This gives the protein CASLPRTGVENTDTQYF. This chain connects TRBV6-6 to TRBJ2-3; 9 nucleotides agree with TRBD1. Trimming cost V 8 bases and J 2 bases; bases outside gene matches: 14. The length of the CDR3 is 17 residues. Per germline, CDR1 MNHNY and CDR2 SVGAGI (reference sequence).

V is TRBV7-9 and J is TRBJ2-7; 7 positions match TRBD2. Germline CDR1 reads SEHNR; CDR2 reads FQNEAQ (reference sequence). The CDR3 runs 15 residues. The V gene end was trimmed by 5 bases and the J gene end by 6 bases; junction bases not matched to a gene: 13. The CDR3 is CASSPITRENGEQYF. The CDR3 bases are TGTGCCAGCAGCCCCATCACGCGGGAGAACGGCGAGCAGTACTTC.

In this sample, this clonotype turned up many times. V and J are TRBV29-1 and TRBJ2-1, with TRBD1 matching over 7 bases. This CDR3 is built from 14 residues. The trim removed 5 bases at V and 0 bases at J, leaving 4 bases unmatched. Germline-derived CDR1 and CDR2 are SQVTM and ANQGSEA. Written as DNA, the CDR3 is TGCAGCGTTACCCGGGACAGCTCCTACAATGAGCAGTTCTTC. It codes for CSVTRDSSYNEQFF.

This clonotype has more than one count but fewer than ten. The chain combines TRBV10-3 with TRBJ1-3; D unresolved. V was clipped by 5 bases and J by 0 bases, with 11 bases between them. Germline V gives CDR1 ENHRY, CDR2 SYGVKD. The CDR3 loop spans 15 amino acids. CDR3 sequence: CAISPTIASGNTIYF. The CDR3, as DNA: TGTGCCATCAGTCCCACTATAGCCTCTGGAAACACCATATATTTT.

This clonotype was seen ten or more times. The chain couples TRBV12-3 or TRBV12-4 to TRBJ2-1, with D uncertain. This CDR3 is 12 amino acids long. Trimming left V 7 bases short and J 1 base short, with 5 bases between. CDR3 nucleotides: TGTGCCAGCACCCGATCCTACAATGAGCAGTTCTTC. Protein: CASTRSYNEQFF.

V usage is TRBV15 and J usage is TRBJ2-5, with D possibly being TRBD1 or TRBD2 (6 bases each). Germline lookup yields CDR1 LNHNV and CDR2 YYDKDF (reference sequence). V was clipped by 5 bases and J by 5 bases, with 30 bases between them. The CDR3 consists of 19 residues. CDR3 sequence: CATSGNSPSRKGGHETQYF. CDR3 coding DNA: TGTGCCACCAGCGGAAACTCCCCTTCGAGGAAGGGGGGCCACGAGACCCAGTACTTC.

Only a few counts were recorded for this clonotype. The V and J genes are TRBV20-1 and TRBJ1-5; D may be TRBD1 (6 bases). Trimming cost V 6 bases and J 7 bases, with 22 bases left between them. This CDR3 is 15 amino acids long. Germline V lookup: CDR1 DFQATT, CDR2 SNEGSKA (reference sequence). DNA of the CDR3: TGCAGTGCAGGAGAGTATGGGACAAGAGGACAGCCCCAGCATTTT. Translating gives CSAGEYGTRGQPQHF.

This clonotype was seen ten or more times. The CDR3 DNA sequence: TGTGCCACCAGAGGGGGTAGGGCGGTCGGGACCCAGTACTTC. This sequence encodes CATRGGRAVGTQYF. The chain carries TRBV24-1 and TRBJ2-5, with D perhaps TRBD1 (6 bases). Trimming pared 7 bases from V and 7 bases from J, leaving 18 bases between. The CDR3 contains 14 residues. Germline loops: CDR1 KGHDR, CDR2 SFDVKD.

CDR3 bases: TGTGCCAGCAGCCCTTCGCTCGGGGACGGTACCTACGAGCAGTACTTC. Its translation: CASSPSLGDGTYEQYF. The chain has TRBV7-9 and TRBJ2-7, with D perhaps given as TRBD1 or TRBD2 (5 bases each). The CDR3 is made up of 16 amino acids. Trimming took off 5 bases at V and 2 bases at J, with 19 bases between the two ends. Germline CDR1 reads SEHNR; CDR2 reads FQNEAQ (reference sequence).

This clonotype showed up just a few times. The V and J genes are TRBV7-9 and TRBJ2-7; no firm D call. This CDR3 contains 11 residues. Trimming stripped 4 bases from V and 9 bases from J, with 10 bases between. Germline values: CDR1 SEHNR, CDR2 FQNEAQ (reference sequence). The CDR3 nucleotides are TGTGCCAGCAGCTCACCCTCGGGGCAGTACTTC. Translating it yields CASSSPSGQYF.

The rearrangement links TRBV12-3 or TRBV12-4 to TRBJ1-1; D uncertain. The V and J ends lost 2 bases and 4 bases respectively, with 11 bases between them. This CDR3 is 14 amino acids long. Written as DNA, the CDR3 is TGTGCCAGCAGTTTAAGACCGCTGGGCACTGAAGCTTTCTTT. It specifies CASSLRPLGTEAFF.

This clonotype was picked up many times. The gene calls are TRBV6-4 and TRBJ2-3; the D gene could be TRBD1 or TRBD2 (5 bases each). CDR3 size: 14 residues. Trimming took off 5 bases at V and 3 bases at J, with 12 bases between the two ends. Germline V lookup: CDR1 MRHNA, CDR2 SNTAGT. CDR3 loop: CASSRTGTTDTQYF. The CDR3 nucleotides read TGTGCCAGCAGTAGGACCGGGACGACAGATACGCAGTATTTT.

This chain uses TRBV15 with TRBJ2-1, with D perhaps given as TRBD1 or TRBD2 (5 bases each). Germline CDR1 and CDR2: LNHNV and YYDKDF (reference sequence). Trimming removed 4 bases from V and 10 bases from J, with 20 bases in between. The CDR3 consists of 15 residues. The CDR3, as DNA: TGTGCCACCAGCACTCCGGGACGAGCGGAATTAGAGCAGTTCTTC. As protein: CATSTPGRAELEQFF.

This clonotype was detected a few times. This chain connects TRBV27 to TRBJ2-1, with D unresolved. Trimming took 2 bases from V and 0 from J, leaving 20 bases between them. Germline loops: CDR1 MNHEY, CDR2 SMNVEV (reference sequence). The CDR3 runs to 19 residues. The CDR3 region has the DNA TGTGCCAGCAGTTTAATAGCCCTAACAAGAATGAGCTCCTACAATGAGCAGTTCTTC. This encodes CASSLIALTRMSSYNEQFF.

This clonotype was counted a few times. The chain links TRBV5-6 to TRBJ2-3; 9 nucleotides agree with TRBD2. CDR1 and CDR2 (germline): SGHDT, YYEEEE. The CDR3 totals 16 residues. V dropped 3 bases and J dropped 2; count of bases not matched to a gene: 7. In nucleotides, the CDR3 is TGTGCCAGCAGCTGGATAGCGGGGGACATCACAGATACGCAGTATTTT. It codes for CASSWIAGDITDTQYF.

This clonotype was detected many times. The chain couples TRBV6-2 or TRBV6-3 to TRBJ2-5; weak D call: TRBD2 (6 bases). V lost 7 bases to trimming and J lost 5 bases, with 20 bases between them. CDR1 and CDR2 from the germline V gene are MNHEY and SVGEGT. The CDR3 contains 15 residues. The DNA for the CDR3 is TGTGCCAGCAATACAGGCGGGGATTCATCGGAGACCCAGTACTTC. This gives the protein CASNTGGDSSETQYF.

There are many counts of this clonotype. The CDR3 region is CASSDEGTSGGHTQYF. Here the CDR3 DNA reads TGTGCCAGCAGTGACGAGGGGACTAGCGGGGGTCATACGCAGTATTTT. V usage is TRBV6-4 and J usage is TRBJ2-3, with 14 nucleotides matching TRBD2. Germline CDR1 is MRHNA and CDR2 is SNTAGT. With V trimmed by 2 bases and J by 7 bases, 5 bases remained unmatched. This CDR3 is built from 16 residues.

This clonotype is labeled medium-sized. The chain carries TRBV10-3 and TRBJ2-3; D call uncertain. The CDR3 totals 14 residues. From germline, CDR1 is ENHRY and CDR2 SYGVKD. Between the trimmed V and J ends, which lost 8 bases and 0 bases, there was a span of 12 bases. The CDR3 here is CAIGQARSTDTQYF. In DNA, the CDR3 is TGTGCCATCGGCCAGGCCCGGAGCACAGATACGCAGTATTTT.